The rows below give T cell receptor beta chains drawn from one sample of a study of OX40 agonist ivuxolimab in advanced cancers. This table comes from immunoSEQ multiplex PCR, and its TCRdb copy is limited to in-frame clones, with some not included. This sample has approximately 60,000 clones, with over 80% found just once. Sequenced material: CD4+ or CD8+ T cells sorted from blood, taken in a trial of the OX40 agonist ivuxolimab. Receptors originate from an adult with an advanced solid tumor such as melanoma, head and neck, liver or kidney cancer. CDR3s leave out the opening cysteine and the closing phenylalanine or tryptophan. The D gene is left open where the match is weak.

v_gene	j_gene	d_gene	CDR3aa
TRBV4-2	TRBJ2-4	TRBD2	ASSQDGRLAKNIQY
TRBV6-5	TRBJ1-2	.	ASSSQGGYT
TRBV7-8	TRBJ2-5	TRBD2	ASSLAGLAGQETQY
TRBV28	TRBJ2-1	.	ASRQGFRINEQF
TRBV5-4	TRBJ1-1	.	ASRYTGVTEAF
TRBV11-2	TRBJ2-1	TRBD2	ASSLVSRTSGVNYNEQF
TRBV6-5	TRBJ1-2	.	ASSPGESNYGYT
TRBV5-1	TRBJ2-1	TRBD2	ASSLNGGLAGGNEQF
TRBV28	TRBJ1-5	TRBD1	ASRGGTAYNQPQH
TRBV25-1	TRBJ2-1	.	ASGPSEANEQF
TRBV19	TRBJ2-1	.	ASSPRLNEQF
TRBV7-2	TRBJ1-1	.	ASIVDPGNTEAF
TRBV6-5	TRBJ2-7	.	ASSDSYEQY
TRBV19	TRBJ2-1	.	TSSTNSGQRGNEQF
TRBV6-5	TRBJ2-7	TRBD1	ASSGPGQDSYEQY
TRBV19	TRBJ2-1	TRBD2	ASSIRPGLAVYNEQF
TRBV6-5	TRBJ2-5	TRBD2	ASSEKRDRETQY
TRBV18	TRBJ1-1	.	ASSPLGPGYDTEAF
TRBV11-2	TRBJ2-1	TRBD1	ASSSQGLGTGTYNEQF
TRBV13	TRBJ2-4	.	ASSHLAGNIQY
TRBV18	TRBJ2-7	.	ASSPDYPGAGEQY
TRBV28	TRBJ1-4	TRBD1	ASSLRDRGEKLF